This TCR beta chain appears in the sequencing data of a study of cytomegalovirus exposure and HLA in healthy donors. The V and J ends lost 4 bases and 5 bases, in that order; junction bases with no gene match: 8. Looked up from germline, CDR1 is SEHNR and CDR2 is FQNEAQ (reference sequence). The CDR3 totals 16 residues. Study findings and constraints: Later examination showed HLA-associated TCR beta chains had greater clonal expansion than equally common others. TCR association rates varied by HLA locus in a later analysis, with DRB1 highest and HLA-C lowest. 87-base-pair reads could not separate some V segments, including TRBV6-2 and TRBV6-3.

A word on this clone: Its antigen is still unknown.

This PCR relied on a set of 60 Vbeta primers and 13 Jbeta primers. Repertoires were generated with immunoSEQ multiplex PCR, while TCRdb's copy carries only in-frame clones and drops some. The table records under 150,000 clones, over 65% of them present only once. This TCR was sampled from a woman aged 40 to 50 in good health and CMV-seropositive. The V gene is TRBV7-9, the J gene TRBJ1-6; the match to TRBD1 covers 7 bases. The sequenced sample consisted of PBMCs. Written as DNA, the CDR3 is TGTGCCAGCAGCTCCCCGACAGGGCTAGATAATTCACCCCTCCACTTT. The encoded protein is CASSSPTGLDNSPLHF.